This T cell receptor (beta chain) was found in a study of T cells after yellow fever vaccination. Overall study: Preparation of the low-cell-number fractions used SMART-Seq v4 Ultra Low Input.

There are 15 residues in the CDR3. Looked up from germline, CDR1 is DFQATT and CDR2 is SNEGSKA (reference sequence). Trimming left V 3 bases short and J 4 bases short, with 16 bases between. This clonotype has only a few counts. What it recognizes is unknown. TCRdb used MiXCR to reprocess the 5' RACE reads, holding one entry per CDR3 protein. This sample has around 320,000 distinct CDR3 sequences, with around 4.5% found just once. Study-level points and caveats: Although most clonotypes did not, a small share appeared in both CD4 and CD8 compartments. Most clones from primary vaccination resurfaced after the booster (around 95% CD4, around 90% CD8).

This clonotype originated in a man between 18 and 29 years old who received the YFV17D yellow fever vaccine. Material: PBMCs, obtained 15 days after the yellow fever booster vaccination. The chain is built from TRBV20-1 and TRBJ2-1; tentative D call: TRBD2 (5 bases). This CDR3 is CSASVERGIYNEQFF. Written as DNA, the CDR3 is TGCAGTGCTAGTGTGGAGCGAGGGATATACAATGAGCAGTTCTTC.